The clone carrying this T cell receptor (beta chain) was detected ten times or more. What it recognizes is unknown. The data originate from a study of response to subunit inactivated influenza vaccine. The CDR3 spans 15 residues. Germline V gives CDR1 DFQATT, CDR2 SNEGSKA (reference sequence). The V gene lost 6 bases and the J gene lost 0 bases, with 18 bases spanning the gap. Notes on the study in general: The study's authors posited that every seasonal influenza vaccination enlists few new T cells.

Each CDR3 protein gets one entry after TCRdb re-called the RT-PCR reads with MiXCR. Here the sample spans some 600,000 distinct CDR3 sequences, 14% being singletons. The source was PBMCs from blood, collected less than 15 days before vaccination. The chain employs TRBV20-1 and TRBJ2-7, with a tentative D call TRBD1 (6 bases). The clonotype comes from a man over 45 who received an inactivated influenza vaccine. CDR3 in amino acids: CSAKNPQGPSYEQYF. The CDR3, as DNA: TGCAGTGCCAAGAACCCACAGGGACCCTCCTACGAGCAGTACTTC.